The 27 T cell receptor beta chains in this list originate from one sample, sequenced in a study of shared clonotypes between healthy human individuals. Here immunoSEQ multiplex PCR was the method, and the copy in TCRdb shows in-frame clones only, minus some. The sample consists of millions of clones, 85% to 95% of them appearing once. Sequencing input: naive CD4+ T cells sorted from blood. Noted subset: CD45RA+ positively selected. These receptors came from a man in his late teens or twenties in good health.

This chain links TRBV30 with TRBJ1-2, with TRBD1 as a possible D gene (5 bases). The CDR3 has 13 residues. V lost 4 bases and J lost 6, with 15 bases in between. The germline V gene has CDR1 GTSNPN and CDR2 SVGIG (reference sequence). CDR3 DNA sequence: TGTGCCTGGAACGGGGGGGTAGGGGATGGCTACACCTTC. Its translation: CAWNGGVGDGYTF.

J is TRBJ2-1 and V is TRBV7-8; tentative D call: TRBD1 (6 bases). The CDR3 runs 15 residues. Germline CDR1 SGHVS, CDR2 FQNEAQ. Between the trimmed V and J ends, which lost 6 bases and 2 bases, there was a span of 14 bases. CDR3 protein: CASSRGDTAYNEQFF. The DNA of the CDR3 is TGTGCCAGCAGTCGAGGGGACACGGCCTACAATGAGCAGTTCTTC.

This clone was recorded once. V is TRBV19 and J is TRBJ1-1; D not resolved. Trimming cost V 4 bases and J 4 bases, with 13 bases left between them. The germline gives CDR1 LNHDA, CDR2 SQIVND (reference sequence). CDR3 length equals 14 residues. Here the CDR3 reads CASSTPRRGTEAFF. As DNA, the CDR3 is TGTGCCAGTAGTACCCCCCGGCGGGGCACTGAAGCTTTCTTT.

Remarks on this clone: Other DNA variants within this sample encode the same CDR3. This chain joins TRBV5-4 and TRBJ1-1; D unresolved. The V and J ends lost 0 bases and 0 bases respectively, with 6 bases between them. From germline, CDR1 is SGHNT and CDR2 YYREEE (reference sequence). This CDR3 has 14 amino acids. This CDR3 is CASSLEAVNTEAFF. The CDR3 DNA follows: TGTGCCAGCAGCTTGGAGGCAGTGAACACTGAAGCTTTCTTT.

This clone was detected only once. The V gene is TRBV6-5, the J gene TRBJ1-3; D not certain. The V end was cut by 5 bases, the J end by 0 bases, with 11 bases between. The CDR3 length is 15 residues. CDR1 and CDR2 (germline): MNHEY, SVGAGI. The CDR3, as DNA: TGTGCCAGCAGTCCTCGGACGGGCTCTGGAAACACCATATATTTT. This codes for CASSPRTGSGNTIYF.

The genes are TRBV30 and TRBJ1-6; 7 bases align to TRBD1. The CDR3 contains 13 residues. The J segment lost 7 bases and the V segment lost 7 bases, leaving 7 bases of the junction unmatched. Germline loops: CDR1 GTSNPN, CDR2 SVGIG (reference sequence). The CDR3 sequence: CAYQGDHNSPLHF. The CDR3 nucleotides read TGTGCCTACCAGGGGGACCACAATTCACCCCTCCACTTT.

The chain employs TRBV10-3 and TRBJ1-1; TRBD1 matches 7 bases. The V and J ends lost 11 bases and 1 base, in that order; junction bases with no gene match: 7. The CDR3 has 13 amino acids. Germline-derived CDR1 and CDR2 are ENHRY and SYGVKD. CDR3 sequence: CASRTGSNTEAFF. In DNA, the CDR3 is TGTGCCTCCCGGACAGGATCGAACACTGAAGCTTTCTTT.

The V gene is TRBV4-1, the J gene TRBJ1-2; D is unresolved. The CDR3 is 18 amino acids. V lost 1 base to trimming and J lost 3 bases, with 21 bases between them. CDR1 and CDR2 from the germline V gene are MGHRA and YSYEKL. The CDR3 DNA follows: TGCGCCAGCAGCCAAGGTTCCGGGCCCAAAGGGCCCCACTATGGCTACACCTTC. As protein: CASSQGSGPKGPHYGYTF.

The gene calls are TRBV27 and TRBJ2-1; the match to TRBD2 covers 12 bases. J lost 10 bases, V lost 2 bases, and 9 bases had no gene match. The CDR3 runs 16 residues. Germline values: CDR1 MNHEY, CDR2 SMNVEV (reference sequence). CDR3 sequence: CASSLRTSGALREQFF. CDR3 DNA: TGTGCCAGCAGTTTACGGACTAGCGGGGCCCTAAGGGAGCAGTTCTTC.

CDR3 protein: CASSPLGVPSNYGYTF. The CDR3 DNA sequence: TGTGCCAGCTCACCACTGGGGGTACCCTCTAACTATGGCTACACCTTC. The rearrangement uses TRBV18 and TRBJ1-2, with D maybe TRBD1 (5 bases). The CDR3 contains 16 residues. V lost 1 base and J 0 bases, leaving 12 bases between the germline ends. Germline V gene data show CDR1 as KGHSH and CDR2 as LQKENI.

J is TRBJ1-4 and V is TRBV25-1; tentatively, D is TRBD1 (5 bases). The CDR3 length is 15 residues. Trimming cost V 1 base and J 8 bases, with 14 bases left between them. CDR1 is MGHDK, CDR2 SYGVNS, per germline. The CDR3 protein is CASSESWGASEKLFF. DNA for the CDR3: TGTGCCAGCAGTGAATCTTGGGGCGCCAGCGAAAAACTGTTTTTT. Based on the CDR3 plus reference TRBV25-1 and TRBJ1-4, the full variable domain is EADIYQTPRYLVIGTGKKITLECSQTMGHDKMYWYQQDPGMELHLIHYSYGVNSTEKGDLSSESTVSRIRTEHFPLTLESARPSHTSQYLCASSESWGASEKLFFGSGTQLSVL.

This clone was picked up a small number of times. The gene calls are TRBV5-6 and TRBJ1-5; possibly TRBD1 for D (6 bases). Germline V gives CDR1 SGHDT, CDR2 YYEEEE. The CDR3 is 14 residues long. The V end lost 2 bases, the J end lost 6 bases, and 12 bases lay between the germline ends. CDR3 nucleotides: TGTGCCAGCAGCTTCGGGGGCGGGGGTCAGCCCCAGCATTTT. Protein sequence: CASSFGGGGQPQHF.

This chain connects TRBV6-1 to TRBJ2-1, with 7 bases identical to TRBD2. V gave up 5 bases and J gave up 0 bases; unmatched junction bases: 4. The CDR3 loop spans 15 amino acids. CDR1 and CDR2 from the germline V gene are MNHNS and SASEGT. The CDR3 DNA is TGTGCCAGCAGTTCCGGCGGGAGCTCCTACAATGAGCAGTTCTTC. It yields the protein CASSSGGSSYNEQFF.

Here the CDR3 reads CASSPLNAPAGTDTQYF. CDR3 in DNA: TGTGCCAGCTCACCGCTTAATGCTCCCGCGGGCACAGATACGCAGTATTTT. The chain joins TRBV18 to TRBJ2-3; no clear D gene. V lost 3 bases and J lost 1, with 17 bases in between. The CDR3 covers 17 residues. Germline V gene sequence: CDR1 KGHSH, CDR2 LQKENI. The full variable domain, completed using reference TRBV18 and TRBJ2-3, is NAGVMQNPRHLVRRRGQEARLRCSPMKGHSHVYWYRQLPEEGLKFMVYLQKENIIDESGMPKERFSAEFPKEGPSILRIQQVVRGDSAAYFCASSPLNAPAGTDTQYFGPGTRLTVL.

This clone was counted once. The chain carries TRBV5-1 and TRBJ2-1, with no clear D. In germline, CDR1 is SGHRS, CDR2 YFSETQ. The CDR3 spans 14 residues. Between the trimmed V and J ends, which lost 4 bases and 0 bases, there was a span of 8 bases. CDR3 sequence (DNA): TGCGCCAGCAGCCCCCTGACCTCCTACAATGAGCAGTTCTTC. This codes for CASSPLTSYNEQFF.

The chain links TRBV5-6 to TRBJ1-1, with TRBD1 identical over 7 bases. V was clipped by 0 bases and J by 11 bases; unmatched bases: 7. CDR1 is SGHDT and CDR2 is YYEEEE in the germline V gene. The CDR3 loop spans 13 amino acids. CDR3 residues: CASSLDRGGTAFF. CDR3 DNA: TGTGCCAGCAGCTTGGACAGGGGCGGAACGGCTTTCTTT.

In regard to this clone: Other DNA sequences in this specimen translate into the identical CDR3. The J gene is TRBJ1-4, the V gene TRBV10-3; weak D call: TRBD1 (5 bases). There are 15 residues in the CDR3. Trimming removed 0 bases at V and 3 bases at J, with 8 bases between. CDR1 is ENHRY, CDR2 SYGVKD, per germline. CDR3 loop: CAISESGGANEKLFF. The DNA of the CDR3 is TGTGCCATCAGTGAGTCGGGGGGAGCTAATGAAAAACTGTTTTTT.

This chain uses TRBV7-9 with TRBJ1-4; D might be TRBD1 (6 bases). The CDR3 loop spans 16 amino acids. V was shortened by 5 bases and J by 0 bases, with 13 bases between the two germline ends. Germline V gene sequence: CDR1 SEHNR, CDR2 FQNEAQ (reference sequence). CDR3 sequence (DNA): TGTGCCAGCAGCCGACAGGCGACCTCAACTAATGAAAAACTGTTTTTT. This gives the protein CASSRQATSTNEKLFF. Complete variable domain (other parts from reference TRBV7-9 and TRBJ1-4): DTGVSQNPRHKITKRGQNVTFRCDPISEHNRLYWYRQTLGQGPEFLTYFQNEAQLEKSRLLSDRFSAERPKGSFSTLEIQRTEQGDSAMYLCASSRQATSTNEKLFFGSGTQLSVL.

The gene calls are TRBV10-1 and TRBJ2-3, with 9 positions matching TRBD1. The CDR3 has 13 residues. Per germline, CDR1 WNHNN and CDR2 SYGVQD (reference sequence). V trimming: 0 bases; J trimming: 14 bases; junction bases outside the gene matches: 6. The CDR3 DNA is TGCGCCAGCAGTGAGTCTTGGACAGGGGTTCTGTATTTT. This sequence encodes CASSESWTGVLYF.

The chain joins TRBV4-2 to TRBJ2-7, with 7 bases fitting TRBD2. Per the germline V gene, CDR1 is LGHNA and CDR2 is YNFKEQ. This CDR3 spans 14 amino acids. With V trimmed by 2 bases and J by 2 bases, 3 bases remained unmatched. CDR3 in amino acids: CASSQNGLAYEQYF. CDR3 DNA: TGTGCCAGCAGCCAAAATGGACTAGCCTACGAGCAGTACTTC.

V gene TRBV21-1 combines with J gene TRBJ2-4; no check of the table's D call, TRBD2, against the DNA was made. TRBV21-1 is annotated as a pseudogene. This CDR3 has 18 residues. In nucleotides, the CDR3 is TGTGCCAGCAGCATTGATTTTGGAGGGATTCTAGCCAAAAACATTCAGTACTTC. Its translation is CASSIDFGGILAKNIQYF.

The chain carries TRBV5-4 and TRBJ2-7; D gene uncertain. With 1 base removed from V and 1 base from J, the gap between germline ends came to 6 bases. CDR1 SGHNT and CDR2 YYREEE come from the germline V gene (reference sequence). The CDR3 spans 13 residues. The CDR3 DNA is TGTGCCAGCAGCTTGCTCCCTTCCTACGAGCAGTACTTC. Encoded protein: CASSLLPSYEQYF. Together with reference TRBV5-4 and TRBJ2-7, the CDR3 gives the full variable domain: ETGVTQSPTHLIKTRGQQVTLRCSSQSGHNTVSWYQQALGQGPQFIFQYYREEENGRGNFPPRFSGLQFPNYSSELNVNALELDDSALYLCASSLLPSYEQYFGPGTRLTVT.

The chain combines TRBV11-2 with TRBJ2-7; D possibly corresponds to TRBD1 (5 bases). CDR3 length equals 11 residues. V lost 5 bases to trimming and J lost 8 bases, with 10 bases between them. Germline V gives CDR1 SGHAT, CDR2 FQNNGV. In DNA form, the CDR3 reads TGTGCCAGCAGCGCTGACAGACAGCAGTACTTC. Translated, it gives CASSADRQQYF. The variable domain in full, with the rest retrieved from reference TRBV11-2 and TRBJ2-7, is EAGVAQSPRYKIIEKRQSVAFWCNPISGHATLYWYQQILGQGPKLLIQFQNNGVVDDSQLPKDRFSAERLKGVDSTLKIQPAKLEDSAVYLCASSADRQQYFGPGTRLTVT.

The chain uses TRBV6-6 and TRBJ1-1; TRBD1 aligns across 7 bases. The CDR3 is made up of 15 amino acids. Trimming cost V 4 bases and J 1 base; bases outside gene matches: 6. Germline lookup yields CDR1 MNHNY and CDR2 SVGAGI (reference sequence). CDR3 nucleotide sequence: TGTGCCAGCAGTTTTAACAGGGGAGGGAACACTGAAGCTTTCTTT. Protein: CASSFNRGGNTEAFF.

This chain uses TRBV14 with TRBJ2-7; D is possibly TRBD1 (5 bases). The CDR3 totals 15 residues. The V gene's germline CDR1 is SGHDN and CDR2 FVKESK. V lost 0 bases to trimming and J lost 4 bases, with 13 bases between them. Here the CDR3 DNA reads TGTGCCAGCAGCCAAGAAGTCCAGGGCCCATACGAGCAGTACTTC. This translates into CASSQEVQGPYEQYF.

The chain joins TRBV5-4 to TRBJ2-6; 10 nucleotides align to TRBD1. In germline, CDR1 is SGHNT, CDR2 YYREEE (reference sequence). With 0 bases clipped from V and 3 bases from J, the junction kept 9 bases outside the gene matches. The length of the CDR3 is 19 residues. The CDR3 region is CASSLEGQGVPRGANVLTF. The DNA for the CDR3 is TGTGCCAGCAGCTTGGAAGGACAGGGGGTTCCGCGTGGGGCCAACGTCCTGACTTTC. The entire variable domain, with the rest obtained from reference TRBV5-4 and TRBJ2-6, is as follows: ETGVTQSPTHLIKTRGQQVTLRCSSQSGHNTVSWYQQALGQGPQFIFQYYREEENGRGNFPPRFSGLQFPNYSSELNVNALELDDSALYLCASSLEGQGVPRGANVLTFGAGSRLTVL.

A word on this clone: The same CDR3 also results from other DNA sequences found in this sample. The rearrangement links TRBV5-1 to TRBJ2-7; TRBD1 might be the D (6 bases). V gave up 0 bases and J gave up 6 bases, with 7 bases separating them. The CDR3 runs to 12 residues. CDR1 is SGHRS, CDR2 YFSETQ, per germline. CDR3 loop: CASSLDRAEQYF. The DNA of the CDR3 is TGCGCCAGCAGCTTGGACAGGGCCGAGCAGTACTTC.